Each of the 10 T cell receptor beta chains below was sequenced from the same sample in a study of cytomegalovirus exposure and HLA in healthy donors. Generated by immunoSEQ multiplex PCR, the TCRdb table keeps only in-frame clones and is missing some. Here the sample spans over 150,000 clones, around 88% being singletons. The material sequenced was PBMCs. These receptors were collected from a man aged 18-30 years in good health and CMV-seropositive.

This rearrangement joins TRBV7-2 to TRBJ1-2; 7 nucleotides line up with TRBD1. The V gene's germline CDR1 is SGHTA and CDR2 FQGNSA. Trimming cost V 5 bases and J 7 bases; bases outside gene matches: 7. This CDR3 is 13 amino acids long. The chain's CDR3 is CASSIQGQAGYTF. The CDR3 coding sequence is TGTGCCAGCAGCATACAGGGGCAGGCTGGCTACACCTTC.

This clone was seen more than once but under ten times. V is TRBV30 and J is TRBJ1-1; 9 bases align to TRBD1. CDR3 length: 13 residues. The V segment lost 6 bases and the J segment 5 bases; nucleotides outside the gene matches: 7. Looked up from germline, CDR1 is GTSNPN and CDR2 is SVGIG (reference sequence). CDR3 nucleotides: TGTGCCTGTGAACAGGGGGCGGGGACTGAAGCTTTCTTT. This encodes CACEQGAGTEAFF.

This clone was observed a handful of times. V usage is TRBV2 and J usage is TRBJ1-5, with 7 positions matching TRBD1. The CDR3 sequence is 14 residues long. Germline CDR1 is SNHLY and CDR2 is FYNNEI. Losses at the gene ends were 8 bases for V and 9 bases for J; bases not matched to a gene: 13. In DNA form, the CDR3 reads TGTGCCAGCTCCCGGGGACAGACGTACTCGCCCCAGCATTTT. Residues: CASSRGQTYSPQHF. The whole variable domain, filled in from reference TRBV2 and TRBJ1-5, reads EPEVTQTPSHQVTQMGQEVILRCVPISNHLYFYWYRQILGQKVEFLVSFYNNEISEKSEIFDDQFSVERPDGSNFTLKIRSTKLEDSAMYFCASSRGQTYSPQHFGDGTRLSIL.

This clone has a handful of counts. CDR3 nucleotides: TGTGCCAGTAGTACTACAGGGGGCGGCACTGAAGCTTTCTTT. Amino acids: CASSTTGGGTEAFF. The chain links TRBV19 to TRBJ1-1; 9 nucleotides match TRBD1. The germline gives CDR1 LNHDA, CDR2 SQIVND (reference sequence). Trimming cost V 4 bases and J 4 bases; bases outside gene matches: 4. This CDR3 is 14 amino acids long.

The chain joins TRBV7-9 to TRBJ2-1; 11 positions match TRBD1. The CDR3 loop spans 15 amino acids. With V trimmed by 5 bases and J by 8 bases, 8 bases remained unmatched. The germline gives CDR1 SEHNR, CDR2 FQNEAQ (reference sequence). The CDR3 DNA reads as TGTGCCAGCAGCGGCGGGACAGGGGGTTTGGATGAGCAGTTCTTC. The encoded protein is CASSGGTGGLDEQFF. The complete variable domain, with remaining parts taken from reference TRBV7-9 and TRBJ2-1, reads DTGVSQNPRHKITKRGQNVTFRCDPISEHNRLYWYRQTLGQGPEFLTYFQNEAQLEKSRLLSDRFSAERPKGSFSTLEIQRTEQGDSAMYLCASSGGTGGLDEQFFGPGTRLTVL.

The rearrangement joins TRBV5-6 to TRBJ1-2; the D gene is possibly TRBD1 (6 bases). CDR1 SGHDT and CDR2 YYEEEE come from the germline V gene. The CDR3 runs to 13 residues. The V end lost 4 bases, the J end lost 4 bases, and 11 bases lay between the germline ends. In nucleotides, the CDR3 is TGTGCCAGCAGCCAACAGGGCCGCTATGGCTACACCTTC. Protein product: CASSQQGRYGYTF.

This clone has more than one count but fewer than ten. CDR3 coding DNA: TGTGCCAGCAGGATGACAGGGGGTAACCAAGAGACCCAGTACTTC. This sequence encodes CASRMTGGNQETQYF. The V call is TRBV2, the J call TRBJ2-5; 9 bases line up with TRBD1. Germline assignment: CDR1 SNHLY and CDR2 FYNNEI. V lost 6 bases and J lost 0; bases outside the gene matches: 5. CDR3 length: 15 residues.

V gene TRBV18 combines with J gene TRBJ2-5, with D unresolved. This CDR3 region has 13 residues. V was cut by 4 bases and J by 5 bases, with 11 bases left in between. Germline CDR1 KGHSH, CDR2 LQKENI. DNA for the CDR3: TGTGCCAGCTCACTCGACCAGAGGGAGACCCAGTACTTC. It specifies CASSLDQRETQYF. Complete variable domain (other parts from reference TRBV18 and TRBJ2-5): NAGVMQNPRHLVRRRGQEARLRCSPMKGHSHVYWYRQLPEEGLKFMVYLQKENIIDESGMPKERFSAEFPKEGPSILRIQQVVRGDSAAYFCASSLDQRETQYFGPGTRLLVL.

J is TRBJ1-1 and V is TRBV7-8; D not resolved. The germline V and J ends were trimmed by 5 bases and 5 bases, with 21 bases remaining between them. Germline V gene sequence: CDR1 SGHVS, CDR2 FQNEAQ. The CDR3 sequence is 16 residues long. The CDR3 reads CASSLQGQLGGTEAFF. CDR3 DNA sequence: TGTGCCAGCAGCCTACAAGGCCAACTCGGCGGGACTGAAGCTTTCTTT.

The V call is TRBV7-8, the J call TRBJ1-2; no clear D. The CDR3 has 13 amino acids. The germline V gene has CDR1 SGHVS and CDR2 FQNEAQ. V lost 3 bases and J lost 2, with 7 bases in between. The CDR3 DNA reads as TGTGCCAGCAGCTTTGGGCAAAACTATGGCTACACCTTC. Translated, it gives CASSFGQNYGYTF.